This TCR beta chain was obtained from a study of CD8+CD57+ T cells in acquired aplastic anemia. About the research overall: DNA from sorted CD4+ and CD8+ cells averaged roughly 3.4 ug. Study-level findings and limits: Patients and controls turned out to have twenty-nine CD8+ CDR3 sequences in common. No significant patient-versus-control difference appeared in CD8+ Simpson's diversity.

This CDR3 spans 14 amino acids. Germline values: CDR1 SEHNR, CDR2 FQNEAQ (reference sequence). Trimming stripped 3 bases from V and 5 bases from J, with 8 bases between. A note on this clonotype: As yet, its antigen is unknown.

Genomic DNA, the template, was used for profiling of the TCR beta VDJ and CDR3. TCRdb independently ran MiXCR on the reads; one entry per CDR3 protein. The repertoire holds 200,000 to 250,000 distinct CDR3 sequences, with less than 75% as singletons. Patients sequenced had flow cytometry evidence of CD8+CD57+ cell expansion. The patients, all of them, had severe acquired aplastic anemia. The rearrangement links TRBV7-9 to TRBJ1-6; D not resolved. The source is a human donor with aplastic anemia. The specimen sequenced was sorted CD4+, CD8+, or CD8+CD57+ T cells (not recorded which) from PBMCs. The CDR3 nucleotides are TGTGCCAGCAGCTTCGAACAGAATAATTCACCCCTCCACTTT. Amino acid sequence: CASSFEQNNSPLHF.